This section outlines one TCR beta chain sequence together with its context. The antigen is unknown. Amplified TCR beta CDR3 regions derived from RNA transcripts. First-round RT-PCR with HTBI primers amplified the TCR CDR3 region. TCRdb ran MiXCR on the multiplex PCR reads and lists one entry per CDR3 protein. The sample includes 200,000 to 300,000 distinct CDR3 sequences, approximately 24% of them seen just once. Per the germline V gene, CDR1 is DFQATT and CDR2 is SNEGSKA (reference sequence). The CDR3 is 16 amino acids. Trimming removed 0 bases from V and 0 bases from J, with 12 bases in between. The data were obtained in a study of T cells in Graves' hyperthyroidism and ophthalmopathy. Study as a whole: The initial diagnosis was the point when peripheral blood was collected, ahead of any treatment.

General study results and limits: A 13 V-J signature model discriminated ophthalmopathy versus stable hyperthyroidism. Ophthalmopathy was model-predicted a median around 6.1 months pre-onset. Most thyroid clonotypes expanded above 0.001 were also detected in blood.

The chain uses TRBV20-1 and TRBJ1-5, with no clear D. Sequences were obtained from blood. The sequence came from a woman in her thirties or forties with Graves' ophthalmopathy. The CDR3 is CSARDKRRNSNQPQHF. CDR3 DNA: TGCAGTGCTAGAGATAAGCGTAGGAATAGCAATCAGCCCCAGCATTTT.